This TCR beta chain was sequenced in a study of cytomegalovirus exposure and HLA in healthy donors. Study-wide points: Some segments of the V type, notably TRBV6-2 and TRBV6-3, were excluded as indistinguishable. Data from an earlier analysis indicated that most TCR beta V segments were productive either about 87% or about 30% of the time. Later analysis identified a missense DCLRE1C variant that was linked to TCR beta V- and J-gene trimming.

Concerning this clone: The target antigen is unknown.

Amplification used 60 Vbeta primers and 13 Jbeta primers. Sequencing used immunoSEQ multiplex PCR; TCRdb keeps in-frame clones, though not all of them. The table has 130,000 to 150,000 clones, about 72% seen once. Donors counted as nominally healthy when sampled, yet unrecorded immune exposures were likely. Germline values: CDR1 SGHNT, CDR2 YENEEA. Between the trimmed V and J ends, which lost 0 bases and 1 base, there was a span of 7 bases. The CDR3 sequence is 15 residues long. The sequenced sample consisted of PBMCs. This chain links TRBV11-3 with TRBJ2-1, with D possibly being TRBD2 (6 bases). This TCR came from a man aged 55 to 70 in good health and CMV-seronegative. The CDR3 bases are TGTGCCAGCAGCTTAGATGCGGGATCCTACAATGAGCAGTTCTTC. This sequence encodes CASSLDAGSYNEQFF.